Shown below are 27 T cell receptor beta chains from a single sample sequenced in a study of siplizumab effects on memory and regulatory T cells. Profiling relied on immunoSEQ multiplex PCR, and the TCRdb table lists in-frame clones only, not all of them. The profile shows about 91,000 clones, approximately 93% of them singletons. Sequencing was carried out using CD8+ T cells sorted from blood. These receptors all stem from a human donor in good health.

This clone occurred once. V is TRBV5-4 and J is TRBJ1-2; D perhaps matches TRBD1 (6 bases). CDR1 is SGHNT and CDR2 is YYREEE in the germline V gene (reference sequence). The CDR3 is made up of 15 amino acids. Trimming took 0 bases from V and 1 from J, leaving 10 bases between them. The CDR3 loop reads CASSLEPGVNYGYTF. CDR3 coding DNA: TGTGCCAGCAGCTTGGAGCCAGGGGTTAACTATGGCTACACCTTC.

V is TRBV7-9 and J is TRBJ2-3; D is perhaps TRBD1 or TRBD2 (5 bases each). The V end lost 6 bases, the J end lost 4 bases, and 8 bases lay between the germline ends. The germline V gene encodes CDR1 SEHNR and CDR2 FQNEAQ (reference sequence). This CDR3 region has 12 residues. The CDR3 coding sequence is TGTGCCAGCAGGTGGGACGCAGATACGCAGTATTTT. Protein sequence: CASRWDADTQYF.

V is TRBV19 and J is TRBJ2-1; TRBD2 matches at 8 bases. The CDR3 spans 15 residues. Trimming at V came to 5 bases and at J to 3 bases, leaving 6 bases not matched to a gene. Germline V lookup: CDR1 LNHDA, CDR2 SQIVND (reference sequence). The CDR3 sequence: CASSPSGGNYNEQFF. In DNA, the CDR3 is TGTGCCAGTAGTCCCAGCGGGGGAAACTACAATGAGCAGTTCTTC. The whole variable domain, remainder taken from reference TRBV19 and TRBJ2-1, is DGGITQSPKYLFRKEGQNVTLSCEQNLNHDAMYWYRQDPGQGLRLIYYSQIVNDFQKGDIAEGYSVSREKKESFPLTVTSAQKNPTAFYLCASSPSGGNYNEQFFGPGTRLTVL.

The V gene is TRBV6-1, the J gene TRBJ1-1; D unresolved. CDR3 length: 14 residues. The germline V gene has CDR1 MNHNS and CDR2 SASEGT. Trimming took 3 bases from V and 3 from J, leaving 11 bases between them. The CDR3 coding sequence is TGTGCCAGCAGTGACGGCGTGGATGACACTGAAGCTTTCTTT. Amino acids: CASSDGVDDTEAFF.

On this clone itself: Different DNA sequences within this sample yield the same CDR3. J is TRBJ2-7 and V is TRBV27, with a possible D match to TRBD2 (5 bases). The CDR3 has 14 amino acids. Trimming took 2 bases from V and 0 from J, leaving 8 bases between them. Germline CDR1 MNHEY, CDR2 SMNVEV (reference sequence). The CDR3 reads CASSLGRISYEQYF. DNA for the CDR3: TGTGCCAGCAGTTTAGGGAGAATCTCCTACGAGCAGTACTTC.

The chain combines TRBV5-8 with TRBJ1-1, with D unresolved. The V end was cut by 1 base, the J end by 4 bases, with 11 bases between. Germline CDR1 and CDR2: SGHTS and YDEGEE. This CDR3 spans 14 amino acids. CDR3: CASSLYSYGTEAFF. The CDR3 region has the DNA TGTGCCAGCAGCTTGTACAGCTACGGCACTGAAGCTTTCTTT.

This clone has more than one count but fewer than ten. The V gene is TRBV4-1, the J gene TRBJ1-1; D is uncertain. V shed 2 bases and J shed 1 base, with 8 bases lying between them. CDR3 length equals 14 residues. The V gene's germline CDR1 is MGHRA and CDR2 YSYEKL. The CDR3 coding sequence is TGCGCCAGCAGCCAAAAATCAACGAACACTGAAGCTTTCTTT. Translated, it gives CASSQKSTNTEAFF.

The chain uses TRBV5-5 and TRBJ2-7; 8 nucleotides match TRBD1. The V gene's germline CDR1 is SGHKS and CDR2 YYEKEE (reference sequence). The V and J ends lost 4 bases and 5 bases, in that order; junction bases with no gene match: 8. CDR3 length: 14 amino acids. The CDR3 protein is CASSGQGQGDEQYF. The CDR3 DNA is TGTGCCAGCAGCGGACAAGGACAGGGCGACGAGCAGTACTTC.

The rearrangement links TRBV7-9 to TRBJ1-1; 7 bases align to TRBD1. The CDR3 consists of 14 residues. V was pared by 5 bases and J by 4 bases, with 7 bases of the junction left unmatched. The germline CDR1 and CDR2 sequences are SEHNR and FQNEAQ (reference sequence). The CDR3 here is CASSVQGDSTEAFF. CDR3 sequence (DNA): TGTGCCAGCAGCGTCCAGGGGGATTCCACTGAAGCTTTCTTT.

The chain joins TRBV30 to TRBJ1-2; D uncertain. Germline CDR1 is GTSNPN and CDR2 is SVGIG (reference sequence). The CDR3 extends over 12 amino acids. V lost 1 base and J 2 bases, leaving 5 bases between the germline ends. The CDR3 protein is CAWSEDNYGYTF. CDR3 coding DNA: TGTGCCTGGAGTGAGGACAACTATGGCTACACCTTC.

In regard to this clone: The same CDR3 can be traced to other DNA sequences in this sample. CDR3 residues: CAWSVPNTGELFF. The CDR3 nucleotides are TGTGCCTGGAGCGTGCCCAACACCGGGGAGCTGTTTTTT. This chain joins TRBV30 and TRBJ2-2; D is undetermined. Trimming took off 3 bases at V and 2 bases at J, with 7 bases between the two ends. CDR3 length equals 13 residues. CDR1 is GTSNPN and CDR2 is SVGIG in the germline V gene (reference sequence).

The chain uses TRBV5-1 and TRBJ2-7; 8 nucleotides align to TRBD1. This CDR3 region has 14 residues. CDR1 and CDR2 (germline): SGHRS, YFSETQ. In DNA, the CDR3 is TGCGCTTCCGGAACCGGGACAGGAGTCTACGAGCAGTACTTC. Its protein product is CASGTGTGVYEQYF. Filled out from reference TRBV5-1 and TRBJ2-7, the complete variable domain reads KAGVTQTPRYLIKTRGQQVTLSCSPISGHRSVSWYQQTPGQGLQFLFEYFSETQRNKGNFPGRFSGRQFSNSRSEMNVSTLELGDSALYLCASGTGTGVYEQYFGPGTRLTVT.

The gene calls are TRBV13 and TRBJ2-1; weak D call: TRBD2 (5 bases). Per the germline V gene, CDR1 is PRHDT and CDR2 is FYEKMQ (reference sequence). The CDR3 loop spans 15 amino acids. Trimming shortened V by 7 bases and J by 4 bases, and 17 bases separated the two germline ends. CDR3 nucleotides: TGTGCCAGCAACAACTTAGGAGAGGGATACAATGAGCAGTTCTTC. It is translated as CASNNLGEGYNEQFF.

This sequence joins TRBV6-5 and TRBJ2-1, with no clear D. This CDR3 region has 14 residues. V gave up 5 bases and J gave up 7 bases, with 15 bases separating them. Germline CDR1 reads MNHEY; CDR2 reads SVGAGI. This CDR3 reads CASSPIYGRNEQFF. CDR3 DNA: TGTGCCAGCAGTCCAATCTACGGTCGAAATGAGCAGTTCTTC.

Notes on this clone: The sample has other DNA sequences that encode this CDR3 too. This chain links TRBV27 with TRBJ1-2; no firm D call. CDR1 and CDR2 (germline): MNHEY, SMNVEV (reference sequence). Trimming took 0 bases from V and 0 from J, leaving 8 bases between them. The CDR3 extends over 15 amino acids. The CDR3 loop reads CASSLSSSPNYGYTF. The DNA for the CDR3 is TGTGCCAGCAGTTTATCGAGCAGTCCTAACTATGGCTACACCTTC.

The V and J genes are TRBV4-1 and TRBJ2-1, with D perhaps given as TRBD1 or TRBD2 (5 bases each). The CDR3 loop spans 15 amino acids. The V end lost 4 bases, the J end lost 7 bases, and 17 bases lay between the germline ends. Germline-derived CDR1 and CDR2 are MGHRA and YSYEKL. The CDR3 reads CASSPREWGDNEQFF. CDR3 sequence (DNA): TGCGCCAGCAGCCCCAGGGAGTGGGGTGATAATGAGCAGTTCTTC.

The chain employs TRBV19 and TRBJ2-1, with TRBD2 matching over 10 bases. From germline, CDR1 is LNHDA and CDR2 SQIVND (reference sequence). The CDR3 totals 15 residues. Trimming took 5 bases from V and 12 from J; bases not matched to a gene: 13. CDR3 loop: CASSLTSGVIEGQFF. The CDR3 nucleotides read TGTGCCAGTAGTTTAACTAGCGGGGTTATTGAAGGGCAGTTCTTC.

V usage is TRBV29-1 and J usage is TRBJ2-7; D may be TRBD1 or TRBD2 (5 bases each). This CDR3 has 15 amino acids. CDR1 is SQVTM and CDR2 is ANQGSEA in the germline V gene. The ends were cut back, 1 base at V and 2 bases at J, with 15 bases in the middle. In DNA form, the CDR3 reads TGCAGCGTTGAAGTAGCCGGGGACGCCACCTACGAGCAGTACTTC. Translated: CSVEVAGDATYEQYF.

As for this clone: One end of the junction fails to match germline, which may point to a read error. In DNA form, the CDR3 reads TGTGCCAGCAGCCAAGTACTAGCGGGAGGGCCCTACGACTTC. Its protein product is CASSQVLAGGPYDF. The chain joins TRBV14 to TRBJ2-7; 13 nucleotides agree with TRBD2. The CDR3 consists of 14 residues. CDR1 is SGHDN, CDR2 FVKESK, per germline.

V gene TRBV10-3 combines with J gene TRBJ1-1; perhaps TRBD1 as D (5 bases). V lost 6 bases and J 1 base, leaving 9 bases between the germline ends. There are 13 residues in the CDR3. The germline V gene encodes CDR1 ENHRY and CDR2 SYGVKD. The CDR3 DNA reads TGTGCCATCAGCCCGACAGCGAACACTGAAGCTTTCTTT. Its translation is CAISPTANTEAFF.

The chain carries TRBV7-3 and TRBJ2-1, with TRBD2 identical over 7 bases. Germline V gene sequence: CDR1 SGHTA, CDR2 FQGTGA. J was trimmed by 2 bases and V by 1 base; bases with no gene match: 2. CDR3 length equals 15 residues. The CDR3: CASSLSGSPYNEQFF. Here the CDR3 DNA reads TGTGCCAGCAGCTTAAGCGGGAGTCCCTACAATGAGCAGTTCTTC.

This clone was observed a single time. The chain is built from TRBV6-1 and TRBJ2-1, with 7 bases that match TRBD1. CDR1 MNHNS and CDR2 SASEGT come from the germline V gene. The CDR3 is 16 residues long. V shed 2 bases and J 8 bases; nucleotides not matched to a gene: 12. For the CDR3, the DNA is TGTGCCAGCAGTGAAAGGCGACAGGGATACGGACATGAGCAGTTCTTC. Amino acid sequence: CASSERRQGYGHEQFF.

This rearrangement joins TRBV2 to TRBJ2-5; D tentatively reads TRBD1 or TRBD2 (5 bases each). The closer fit of TRBJ2-7 to the DNA end suggests the J call may be wrong. The CDR3 spans 18 residues. Germline V CDR1 and CDR2: SNHLY, FYNNEI. The CDR3 reads CASSEDWATGTISYEQYF. The CDR3 bases are TGTGCCAGCAGTGAAGATTGGGCAACGGGGACCATCTCCTACGAGCAGTACTTC.

This clone turned up a few times. The chain has TRBV15 and TRBJ1-1; D is ambiguous. The V gene lost 4 bases and the J gene lost 0 bases, with 12 bases spanning the gap. The CDR3 extends over 15 amino acids. CDR1 is LNHNV, CDR2 YYDKDF, per germline (reference sequence). Written as DNA, the CDR3 is TGTGCCACCAGCACTCAAAGAGGAGTGAACACTGAAGCTTTCTTT. Amino acids: CATSTQRGVNTEAFF.

The V call is TRBV7-9, the J call TRBJ2-7, with TRBD2 matching 8 bases. With V trimmed by 5 bases and J by 3 bases, 12 bases remained unmatched. This CDR3 spans 16 amino acids. Germline-derived CDR1 and CDR2 are SEHNR and FQNEAQ (reference sequence). The CDR3 reads CASSPSVQREIYEQYF. The CDR3, as DNA: TGTGCCAGCAGCCCCTCCGTTCAGCGGGAGATCTACGAGCAGTACTTC.

The chain has TRBV4-1 and TRBJ2-1; D is perhaps TRBD1 (5 bases). Trimming stripped 6 bases from V and 0 bases from J, with 15 bases between. CDR3 size: 16 residues. Germline CDR1 is MGHRA and CDR2 is YSYEKL. CDR3: CASRPSPDSSYNEQFF. The CDR3 DNA follows: TGCGCCAGCAGACCCTCGCCCGACAGCTCCTACAATGAGCAGTTCTTC.

This chain connects TRBV29-1 to TRBJ2-2, with 11 positions matching TRBD2. This CDR3 has 16 residues. J lost 2 bases, V lost 4 bases, and 6 bases had no gene match. The V gene's germline CDR1 is SQVTM and CDR2 ANQGSEA. The CDR3 is CSVAGTSGANTGELFF. CDR3 DNA sequence: TGCAGCGTTGCCGGGACTAGCGGAGCCAACACCGGGGAGCTGTTTTTT.